This TCR beta chain stems from a study of cytomegalovirus exposure and HLA in healthy donors (dated by TCRdb to 2017 to 2019). Broadly, across the study: In an earlier analysis of approximately 500 of the donors, about 260 Gb of sequence data and some 120 million unique TCR beta sequences from about 179 million T cells were reported. HLA typing included class I and class II loci at four-digit resolution. A later analysis re-analyzed previously published TCR beta repertoires from approximately 700 donors and added high-resolution HLA genotyping to study TCR occurrence patterns. An earlier analysis of 500 to 750 of the donors applied high-throughput TCR beta sequencing to assess whether each TCR beta V gene segment acted as functional or pseudogenic. A separate validation cohort of about 110 different subjects was used in addition to the approximately 700-subject first cohort. A later genetic analysis took genome-wide SNP genotypes for about 60% of the roughly 670 donors and used that subset as a discovery cohort. A handful of DR-DQ haplotypes were handled as single units for association and clustering because linkage in the cohort was strong. Rather than drawing on any new phenotypic data, the later analysis identified candidate immune exposures from TCR beta sequences and the way those sequences occurred across donors. Alongside the repertoire data, information on donor age, sex, ethnicity and CMV serostatus was compiled. The study combined high-throughput TCR immunosequencing, statistical association of individual TCRs with disease status, and machine learning to predict cytomegalovirus infection status. Using immunosequencing, the study profiled T cell repertoires from 666 subjects and related those repertoires to cytomegalovirus serostatus. Among the roughly 400 genotyped donors, around 81% belonged to the genetic ancestry cluster associated with self-reported Caucasian donors. Among 398 genotyped donors of the cohort, an average of approximately 200,000 unique TCR beta nucleotide sequences was sequenced per donor, of which approximately 19% were non-productive. All discovery cohort repertoires had been generated on a single sequencing platform. The study was designed to test whether signatures of past pathogen exposure could be identified by cataloging public T cell receptors. About 330 gigabases of sequencing data and around 80 million unique TCR sequences made up an early release that covered nearly 650 HLA-typed donors. The number of donors typed differed by locus, with roughly 620-640 for A, B, C, DRB1 and DQB1, more than 500 for DQA1, 600 to 610 for DPA1, and some 440 for DPB1.

Worth noting for this clone: The antigen it binds to is not known. No much larger clone is present one base from it, and per-base qualities are unavailable.

The cohort comprised approximately 700 healthy bone marrow donors. All cohort members were sampled while nominally healthy, although unrecorded immune exposures were likely present. The donor was CMV seropositive and was included in the group of around 300 seropositive cohort members. Each donor provided a peripheral blood sample, and peripheral blood mononuclear cells were used for TCR beta sequencing. Genomic DNA was extracted from the blood cell samples with the Qiagen DNeasy Blood Extraction Kit. V is cut back by 1 base and J by 5 bases, with 7 bases in the junction unmatched. As encoded in the germline V gene, CDR1 is SGHRS while CDR2 is YFSETQ. Including the terminal cysteine and phenylalanine, the CDR3 comprises 15 residues. Only the CDR3 part of the read is kept: 45 bases, read in frame from the first base. The library was generated by the immunoSEQ multiplex PCR assay. A mixture of 60 forward primers for TCR Vbeta segments and 13 reverse primers for TCR Jbeta segments was used in the multiplex PCR. The CDR3 region of rearranged TCR beta genes was amplified from genomic DNA by a multiplex PCR assay. The amplified TCR beta libraries were sequenced on the Illumina HiSeq System as 87-base-pair reads. Turning to the authors' computational methods: A later analysis counted approximately 74 million unique TCR beta chains across the roughly 700 repertoires, and 9 million to 14 million of these chains were shared by at least two donors. A nearest-neighbor algorithm error-corrected the raw reads and collapsed the reads into unique sequences, merging closely related sequences to remove PCR and sequencing errors. CDR3 sequences were aligned to IMGT reference sequences to assign V, D and J gene segments. For a sequence to be retained, at least a six-nucleotide match to both a V gene segment and a J gene segment was required. Rearrangements were classified as productive when the CDR3 lacked stop codons and remained in frame with V and J, and all other rearrangements were classified as non-productive. Following IMGT convention, CDR3 was defined as the stretch from the second conserved V-encoded cysteine up to the conserved J-encoded phenylalanine. The earlier analysis of about 590 of the donors excluded sequences that lacked an unambiguous match to a single V gene segment. In an earlier analysis of 587 of the donors, V segments were called functional above 56.7% productive rearrangements and were called segregating when the between-donor standard deviation exceeded 5%. A statistical classification framework was built for diagnosing cytomegalovirus status from the catalog of TCR beta chain sequences. V and J gene assignment, in a later analysis, came from comparing TCR nucleotide sequences with IMGT/GENE-DB human TR gene sequences. A later analysis assigned CDR3 sequences and most-parsimonious VDJ recombination scenarios with the TCRdist pipeline. In a later analysis, each TCR beta chain was defined by its CDR3 amino acid sequence together with its V-gene family, and reads without a unique V-gene family were excluded. A later analysis removed 500 to 650 highly shared, low-generation-probability nucleotide sequences to deal with suspected cross-contamination and a sequencing artifact. In a later analysis, a clonal expansion index for each public chain was calculated from normalized within-repertoire ranks of inferred template counts. In a later analysis, generation probabilities were computed using a VDJ recombination model fitted to out-of-frame rearrangements, and the results were checked against IGoR. In a later analysis, hypergeometric tests were used to score TCR-TCR, TCR-HLA and TCR-CMV co-occurrence, with a repertoire-size bias correction applied to TCR pairs. False discovery rates were estimated in a later analysis by permuting HLA or CMV assignments 20 times. In a later analysis, co-occurring TCRs were grouped using DBSCAN, and TCRdist sequence similarity was added for clustering within HLA-allele-positive subsets. For co-occurrence clustering, repertoires with fewer than 30,000 or more than 120,000 public chains were excluded, along with five or six repertoires with anomalous nucleotide sharing. What TCRdb holds here is the immuneACCESS table cut down to in-frame rearrangements. Part of the clones is not present; checked against another copy, under half of the missing clones reflect an unresolved V gene, and the others are unexplained. That table furnishes V, J and clone size, whereas the DNA furnished D and trimming. This sample holds approximately 140,000 clones; around 78% were observed only once. In total, the top ten clones hold about 6.6% of the sample.

Study-level results and caveats: It was suggested by the authors that the approach could potentially be generalized to other disease states and immunological phenotypes. Immune exposure information for the cohort was limited to CMV serostatus. A further reported finding was that TCR beta sequences accurately predicted the HLA-A and HLA-B alleles for most subjects in the first cohort. In this cohort, only TCR beta chains were sequenced, and detectable features were limited by the absence of alpha or paired-chain data. The study listed approximately 160 TCR beta chains as associated with cytomegalovirus. At a false discovery rate of 0.05, a later analysis linked 15,000 to 20,000 TCR beta sequences to specific HLA alleles. Linkage disequilibrium might explain the correlated functional status among segregating V segments, but an unknown experimental factor could not be ruled out. The classifier was reported to diagnose cytomegalovirus status with high specificity and sensitivity in both the original and validation cohorts. In a later analysis, HLA-associated TCR beta chains were found to be more clonally expanded and to have lower generation probabilities than equally common non-associated chains. A later genetic analysis reported fewer N-insertions in productive TCRs among donors in an Asian-associated ancestry cluster than the roughly 620-donor mean. In vitro tests confirmed that a few of the cytomegalovirus-associated TCR beta chains recognize cytomegalovirus antigens. V-gene and J-gene trimming of TCR beta chains was associated with a missense DCLRE1C variant in a later genetic analysis, and the association was replicated in an independent cohort. Most TCR sequences were seen in very few donors, while some public TCRs were found in many individuals. A cluster of highly shared sequence variants was judged likely to represent a technical artifact of the sequencing pipeline. According to a later analysis, TCR association rates differed among HLA loci, with DRB1 alleles showing the most associated TCRs and HLA-C alleles showing the fewest. In a later analysis, most CMV-associated TCR beta chains were found to appear HLA-restricted, with HLA associations seemingly driven largely by CMV exposure. Because some donors lacked HLA typing at each locus, the association tests relied only on the typed subset. The presence/absence analyses assumed that sequencing depth was roughly uniform across donors, and that assumption may not be true. Because counts were too low, seventeen rarely observed V segments, including chromosome 9 orphons, were left out of the earlier analysis of approximately 580 of the donors. Strong co-occurrence of HLA alleles, especially DR and DQ, made assigning TCR associations to individual alleles difficult. The 87-base-pair reads could not distinguish some IMGT-functional V segments, including TRBV6-2 and TRBV6-3, so those segments were excluded. In an earlier analysis of 587 of the donors, most TCR beta V segments were observed in productive rearrangements about 90% or about 30% of the time, broadly matching IMGT annotations. A later analysis reported that several top co-occurrence clusters appeared linked to parvovirus B19, influenza, CMV and Epstein-Barr virus.

The sample comprised PBMCs. The V and J segments used are TRBV5-1 and TRBJ2-5; 8 central bases correspond to TRBD2. The receptor's source is a woman aged 35 to 49 in good health and CMV-seropositive. CDR3 region: CASSLIGRAGETQYF. Here is the DNA: TGCGCCAGCAGCTTGATCGGGAGGGCCGGTGAGACCCAGTACTTC. The CDR3, completed at both ends by the reference TRBV5-1 and TRBJ2-5 genes, gives the full variable domain KAGVTQTPRYLIKTRGQQVTLSCSPISGHRSVSWYQQTPGQGLQFLFEYFSETQRNKGNFPGRFSGRQFSNSRSEMNVSTLELGDSALYLCASSLIGRAGETQYFGPGTRLLVL.